This T cell receptor (beta chain) was profiled in a study of response to subunit inactivated influenza vaccine. In germline, CDR1 is MNHNY, CDR2 SVGAGI (reference sequence). This CDR3 region has 12 residues. V was pared by 6 bases and J by 10 bases, with 6 bases of the junction left unmatched. Comment on this clonotype: Antigen specificity is unknown.

TCRdb reprocessed the RT-PCR reads with MiXCR, giving one entry per CDR3 protein. The top ten clones hold roughly 2.8% of a sample with roughly 500,000 distinct CDR3 sequences, roughly 25% of them seen once. Study outcomes and limitations: Each seasonal influenza vaccination, the authors suggested, recruits few new T cells.

This sample was also put to use in a study of T cells expressing NK-cell markers. That work adds: The cDNA for TCR beta came from 5'RACE template switching with UMIs. For several experiments, T cell sorting was restricted to the alpha-beta TCR population by means of an anti-gamma-delta TCR antibody. For several donors, the dominant NKG2C+ clonotypes made up roughly 1.0-7.5% of their CD8+ T cells. Also leading the CD3+CD56-NKG2C+ fraction in several donors were these clonotypes.

V and J are TRBV6-6 and TRBJ2-1; 7 positions agree with TRBD1. This specimen was CD4+ T cells sorted from PBMCs, taken 11 to 12 days after vaccination. This TCR came from a man aged 50-59 years who received an inactivated influenza vaccine. The CDR3 sequence is CASSQGVGEQFF. Here the CDR3 DNA reads TGTGCCAGCAGCCAGGGGGTAGGGGAGCAGTTCTTC.